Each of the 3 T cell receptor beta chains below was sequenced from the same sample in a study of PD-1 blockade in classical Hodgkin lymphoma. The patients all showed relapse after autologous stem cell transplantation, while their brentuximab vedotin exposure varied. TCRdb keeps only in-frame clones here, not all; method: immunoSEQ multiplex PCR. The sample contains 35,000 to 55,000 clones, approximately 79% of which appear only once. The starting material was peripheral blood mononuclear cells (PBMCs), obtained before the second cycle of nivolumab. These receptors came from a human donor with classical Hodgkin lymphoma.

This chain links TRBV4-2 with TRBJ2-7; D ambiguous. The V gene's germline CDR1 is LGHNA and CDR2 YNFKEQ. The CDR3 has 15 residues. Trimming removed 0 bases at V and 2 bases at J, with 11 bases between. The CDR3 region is CASSQEQTQTYEQYF. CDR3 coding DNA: TGTGCCAGCAGCCAAGAACAGACACAGACCTACGAGCAGTACTTC.

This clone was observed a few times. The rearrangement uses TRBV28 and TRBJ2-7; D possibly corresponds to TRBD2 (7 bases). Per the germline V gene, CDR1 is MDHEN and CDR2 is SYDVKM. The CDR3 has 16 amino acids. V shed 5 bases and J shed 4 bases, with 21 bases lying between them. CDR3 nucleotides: TGTGCCAGCAGTACCCTAGGGGGGGGGCGCGGGTACGAGCAGTACTTC. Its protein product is CASSTLGGGRGYEQYF.

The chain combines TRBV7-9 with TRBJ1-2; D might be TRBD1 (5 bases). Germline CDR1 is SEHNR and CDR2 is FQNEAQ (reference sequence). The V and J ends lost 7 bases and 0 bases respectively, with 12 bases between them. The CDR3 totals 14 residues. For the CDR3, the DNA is TGTGCCAGCACCAAGGGACTAGCTAACTATGGCTACACCTTC. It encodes CASTKGLANYGYTF. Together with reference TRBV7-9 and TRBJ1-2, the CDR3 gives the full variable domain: DTGVSQNPRHKITKRGQNVTFRCDPISEHNRLYWYRQTLGQGPEFLTYFQNEAQLEKSRLLSDRFSAERPKGSFSTLEIQRTEQGDSAMYLCASTKGLANYGYTFGSGTRLTVV.